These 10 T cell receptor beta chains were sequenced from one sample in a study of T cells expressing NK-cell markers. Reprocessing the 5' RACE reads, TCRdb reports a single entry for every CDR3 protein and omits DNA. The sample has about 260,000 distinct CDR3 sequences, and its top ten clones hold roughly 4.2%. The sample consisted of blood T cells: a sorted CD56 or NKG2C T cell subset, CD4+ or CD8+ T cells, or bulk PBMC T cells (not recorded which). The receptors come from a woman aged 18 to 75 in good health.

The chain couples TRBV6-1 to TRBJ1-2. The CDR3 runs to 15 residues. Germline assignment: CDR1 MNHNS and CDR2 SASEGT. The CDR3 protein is CASSEALGSNYGYTF.

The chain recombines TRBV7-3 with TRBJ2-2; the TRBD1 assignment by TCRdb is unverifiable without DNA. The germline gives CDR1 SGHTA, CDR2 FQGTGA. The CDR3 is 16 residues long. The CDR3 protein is CASRSMGQGGTGELFF.

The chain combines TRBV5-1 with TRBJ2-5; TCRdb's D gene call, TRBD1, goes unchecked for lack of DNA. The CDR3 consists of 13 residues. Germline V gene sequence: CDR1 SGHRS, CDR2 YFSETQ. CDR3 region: CASSSQGAETQYF.

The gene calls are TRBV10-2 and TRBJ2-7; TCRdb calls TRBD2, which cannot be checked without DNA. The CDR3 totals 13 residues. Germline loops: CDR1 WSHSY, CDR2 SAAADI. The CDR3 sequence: CASRGSGYYEQYF.

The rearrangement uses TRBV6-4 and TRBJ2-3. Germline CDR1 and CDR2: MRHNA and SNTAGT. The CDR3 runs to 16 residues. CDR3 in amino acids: CASRTSGSPSTDTQYF.

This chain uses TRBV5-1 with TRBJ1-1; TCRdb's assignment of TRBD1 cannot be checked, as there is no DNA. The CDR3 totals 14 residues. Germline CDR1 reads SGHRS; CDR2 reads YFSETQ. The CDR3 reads CASSLEGGYTEAFF.

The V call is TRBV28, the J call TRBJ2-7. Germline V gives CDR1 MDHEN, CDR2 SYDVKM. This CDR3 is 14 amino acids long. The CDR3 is CASRLLWGAYEQYF.

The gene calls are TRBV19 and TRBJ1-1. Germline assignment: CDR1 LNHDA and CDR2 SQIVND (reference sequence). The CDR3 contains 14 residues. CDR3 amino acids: CASSPGKGLSTAFF.

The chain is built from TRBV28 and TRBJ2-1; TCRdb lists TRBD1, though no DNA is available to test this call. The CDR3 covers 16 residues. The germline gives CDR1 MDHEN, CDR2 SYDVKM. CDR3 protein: CASSSTGTLSYNEQFF. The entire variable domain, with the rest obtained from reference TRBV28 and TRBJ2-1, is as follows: DVKVTQSSRYLVKRTGEKVFLECVQDMDHENMFWYRQDPGLGLRLIYFSYDVKMKEKGDIPEGYSVSREKKERFSLILESASTNQTSMYLCASSSTGTLSYNEQFFGPGTRLTVL.

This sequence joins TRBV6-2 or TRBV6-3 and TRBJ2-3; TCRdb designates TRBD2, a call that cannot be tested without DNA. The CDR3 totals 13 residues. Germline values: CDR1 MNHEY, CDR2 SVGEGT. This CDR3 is CASNLAGKWAQYF.